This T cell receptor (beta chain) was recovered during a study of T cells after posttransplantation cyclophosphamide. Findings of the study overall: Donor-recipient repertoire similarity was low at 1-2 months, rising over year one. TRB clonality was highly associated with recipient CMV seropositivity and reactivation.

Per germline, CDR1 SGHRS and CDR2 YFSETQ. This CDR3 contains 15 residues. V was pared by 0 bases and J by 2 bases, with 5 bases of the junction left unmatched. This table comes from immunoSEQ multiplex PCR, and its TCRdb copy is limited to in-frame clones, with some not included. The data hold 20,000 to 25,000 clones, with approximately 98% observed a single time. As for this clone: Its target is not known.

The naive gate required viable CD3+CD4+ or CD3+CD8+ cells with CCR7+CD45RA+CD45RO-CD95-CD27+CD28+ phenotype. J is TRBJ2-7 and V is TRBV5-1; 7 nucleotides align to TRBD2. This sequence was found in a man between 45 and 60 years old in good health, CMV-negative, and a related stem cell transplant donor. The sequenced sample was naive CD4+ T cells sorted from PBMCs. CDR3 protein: CASSLEPSGPYEQYF. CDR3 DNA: TGCGCCAGCAGCTTGGAGCCTAGCGGACCCTACGAGCAGTACTTC. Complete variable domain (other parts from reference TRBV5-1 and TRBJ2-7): KAGVTQTPRYLIKTRGQQVTLSCSPISGHRSVSWYQQTPGQGLQFLFEYFSETQRNKGNFPGRFSGRQFSNSRSEMNVSTLELGDSALYLCASSLEPSGPYEQYFGPGTRLTVT.